Below, 12 T cell receptor beta chains from the same sample are listed, as sequenced in a study of cytomegalovirus exposure and HLA in healthy donors. The PCR contained 60 Vbeta and 13 Jbeta primers. TCRdb's table, derived via immunoSEQ multiplex PCR, lists solely in-frame clones and lacks some. The sample contains some 200,000 clones, about 84% of which appear only once. The specimen was PBMCs. These receptors were collected from a man between 45 and 60 years old in good health and CMV-seronegative.

The chain couples TRBV6-1 to TRBJ2-3; TRBD1 matches 7 bases. V lost 5 bases and J lost 3; bases outside the gene matches: 8. The length of the CDR3 is 15 residues. Germline CDR1 is MNHNS and CDR2 is SASEGT. The CDR3 bases are TGTGCCAGCAGTCGACAGGGAAGGGAAACAGATACGCAGTATTTT. This translates into CASSRQGRETDTQYF.

V is TRBV19 and J is TRBJ2-5; 7 bases map to TRBD1. The CDR3 totals 15 residues. J gave up 2 bases and V 5 bases, and 8 bases lay outside the gene matches. CDR1 LNHDA and CDR2 SQIVND come from the germline V gene (reference sequence). CDR3 bases: TGTGCCAGTAGTTCCTCCGGGACAGTGCAAGAGACCCAGTACTTC. This gives the protein CASSSSGTVQETQYF.

This sequence joins TRBV5-1 and TRBJ2-2, with D possibly TRBD2 on 7 matching bases. The V end was cut by 5 bases, the J end by 1 base, with 21 bases between. CDR3 length: 18 amino acids. CDR1 and CDR2 from the germline V gene are SGHRS and YFSETQ. The CDR3 here is CASSLNPVGGLNTGELFF. The CDR3 DNA reads TGCGCCAGCAGTTTGAACCCGGTCGGGGGGCTGAACACCGGGGAGCTGTTTTTT.

CDR3 DNA sequence: TGTGCCAGCAGCTCCGGACAGGGGGGATGGGGCGAGCAGTACTTC. It translates to CASSSGQGGWGEQYF. The rearrangement joins TRBV7-2 to TRBJ2-7; 10 bases are a match to TRBD1. With V trimmed by 4 bases and J by 6 bases, 9 bases remained unmatched. This CDR3 has 15 residues. Germline values: CDR1 SGHTA, CDR2 FQGNSA.

CDR3 DNA sequence: TGTGCCAGCAGCCCAGGGTGGGGGGGGGAAACAGATACGCAGTATTTT. Protein product: CASSPGWGGETDTQYF. V and J are TRBV11-3 and TRBJ2-3; 7 nucleotides line up with TRBD2. CDR1 is SGHNT, CDR2 YENEEA, per germline. Unmatched junction bases numbered 11, after V lost 5 bases and J lost 3 bases. The CDR3 is made up of 16 amino acids.

The V gene is TRBV29-1, the J gene TRBJ1-1, with TRBD1 matching over 7 bases. Germline-derived CDR1 and CDR2 are SQVTM and ANQGSEA. CDR3 length equals 12 residues. V lost 4 bases and J lost 7; bases outside the gene matches: 6. The CDR3: CSVGRGGSEAFF. The CDR3 DNA reads as TGCAGCGTTGGGAGAGGGGGCAGTGAAGCTTTCTTT.

The gene calls are TRBV5-1 and TRBJ2-5; 9 bases line up with TRBD2. This CDR3 has 17 amino acids. The J segment lost 2 bases and the V segment lost 4 bases, leaving 12 bases of the junction unmatched. CDR1 and CDR2 from the germline V gene are SGHRS and YFSETQ. The CDR3 region has the DNA TGCGCCAGCAGCGAACGCCCTCCTAGCGGGACACAAGAGACCCAGTACTTC. Its translation is CASSERPPSGTQETQYF.

V gene TRBV4-1 combines with J gene TRBJ2-5; the D is unclear. CDR3 length: 14 residues. V was clipped by 4 bases and J by 1 base, with 10 bases between them. In germline, CDR1 is MGHRA, CDR2 YSYEKL. The CDR3 DNA reads TGCGCCAGCAGCCGAACCCGACTCCAAGAGACCCAGTACTTC. It translates to CASSRTRLQETQYF.

The chain links TRBV6-1 to TRBJ2-7; D might be TRBD2 (6 bases). The CDR3 runs to 16 residues. In germline, CDR1 is MNHNS, CDR2 SASEGT. Trimming cost V 4 bases and J 2 bases, with 18 bases left between them. The CDR3 DNA reads TGTGCCAGCAGTGTAGTCTCGGGGGTTACTCCCTACGAGCAGTACTTC. This codes for CASSVVSGVTPYEQYF.

The chain carries TRBV2 and TRBJ1-4; no clear D gene. There are 14 residues in the CDR3. V was cut by 2 bases and J by 7 bases, with 11 bases left in between. CDR1 is SNHLY and CDR2 is FYNNEI in the germline V gene. The CDR3 nucleotides are TGTGCCAGCAGTGAATGGGCGTTCAGTGAAAAACTGTTTTTT. Amino acid sequence: CASSEWAFSEKLFF.

The V call is TRBV12-5, the J call TRBJ2-2; possibly TRBD1 for D (6 bases). The CDR3 runs 15 residues. Germline assignment: CDR1 LGHNT and CDR2 FRNRAP. V gave up 1 base and J gave up 4 bases, with 10 bases separating them. The CDR3, as DNA: TGTGCTAGTGGTTTGGAGGGGGACCTCACCGGGGAGCTGTTTTTT. Translation gives CASGLEGDLTGELFF.

The gene calls are TRBV4-3 and TRBJ2-5, with 8 bases aligning to TRBD2. The CDR3 spans 14 residues. Germline values: CDR1 LGHNA, CDR2 YSLEER. Germline trimming cut 0 bases from V and 6 bases from J; bases unmatched to any gene: 3. In DNA, the CDR3 is TGCGCCAGCAGCCAAGATGGACTAGCAAAGACCCAGTACTTC. Protein sequence: CASSQDGLAKTQYF.